A selection of T cell receptor beta chains follows, all from one sample in a study of cytomegalovirus exposure and HLA in healthy donors. Only in-frame clones appear in the TCRdb table, and some are missing; sequencing was by immunoSEQ multiplex PCR. The repertoire has roughly 100,000 clones, 70% to 80% of them found once; the top ten carry more than 9.5%. The material sequenced was PBMCs. These TCRs come from a male donor in good health and CMV-seropositive. The CDR3 runs from the conserved cysteine through the conserved F or W. A D gene is named only where the DNA matches it firmly.

J: TRBJ2-7; V: TRBV19; D: .; CDR3: CASSSLSGTGHPYEQYF
J: TRBJ2-1; V: TRBV19; D: .; CDR3: CASSIGDFETYNEQFF
J: TRBJ2-3; V: TRBV7-9; D: .; CDR3: CASSPLRGDTQYF
J: TRBJ2-7; V: TRBV18; D: TRBD2; CDR3: CASSPPEREGYEQYF
J: TRBJ2-1; V: TRBV29-1; D: TRBD2; CDR3: CSVRTSPAKVQFF
J: TRBJ1-2; V: TRBV2; D: TRBD1; CDR3: CASSLHPTGSGYGYTF
J: TRBJ2-2; V: TRBV19; D: .; CDR3: CASSTSQLARAGELFF
J: TRBJ1-2; V: TRBV2; D: .; CDR3: CASSVSGFGVYGYTF
J: TRBJ1-2; V: TRBV5-8; D: TRBD1; CDR3: CASSLGQVRGYTF
J: TRBJ2-3; V: TRBV2; D: .; CDR3: CASSESRIDTQYF
J: TRBJ2-2; V: TRBV5-1; D: TRBD2; CDR3: CASSTRLAGGTGELFF
J: TRBJ2-1; V: TRBV19; D: .; CDR3: CASSKNRDNEQFF
J: TRBJ1-5; V: TRBV6-6; D: TRBD1; CDR3: CASSYAGGRQPQHF
J: TRBJ2-7; V: TRBV5-6; D: .; CDR3: CASSVDPTNEQYF
J: TRBJ2-3; V: TRBV11-1; D: TRBD2; CDR3: CASSLNLAGETPDTQYF
J: TRBJ2-3; V: TRBV5-1; D: .; CDR3: CASSLGESTDTQYF
J: TRBJ2-1; V: TRBV11-2; D: TRBD2; CDR3: CASSLGAGPYNEQFF
J: TRBJ2-3; V: TRBV7-2; D: .; CDR3: CASSLAGGGKDTQYF
J: TRBJ2-7; V: TRBV6-5; D: .; CDR3: CASSPRHPYEQYF
J: TRBJ1-2; V: TRBV30; D: TRBD1; CDR3: CAWRTGGLVYTF
J: TRBJ1-5; V: TRBV19; D: TRBD1; CDR3: CASSLGTGINQPQHF
J: TRBJ2-3; V: TRBV7-2; D: .; CDR3: CASSLAELNADTQYF
J: TRBJ1-5; V: TRBV28; D: .; CDR3: CASSALHQPQHF
J: TRBJ2-1; V: TRBV23-1; D: TRBD2; CDR3: CATLMGGGRRSDEQFF
J: TRBJ2-5; V: TRBV7-2; D: TRBD2; CDR3: CASSPAGLAIETQYF
J: TRBJ2-1; V: TRBV4-3; D: .; CDR3: CASSAGARSWTYNEQFF
J: TRBJ2-7; V: TRBV23-1; D: .; CDR3: CASSLSGRDRSYEQYF
J: TRBJ2-1; V: TRBV9; D: .; CDR3: CASSARQDSYNEQFF
J: TRBJ2-7; V: TRBV19; D: .; CDR3: CASSIQQGLGEQYF
J: TRBJ2-6; V: TRBV19; D: .; CDR3: CASSITGGSSGANVLTF
J: TRBJ2-3; V: TRBV18; D: TRBD2; CDR3: CASSPSSGRTDTQYF
J: TRBJ2-7; V: TRBV7-8; D: TRBD1; CDR3: CASSQDRDRSSYEQYF
J: TRBJ1-5; V: TRBV19; D: TRBD1; CDR3: CASKGGTGGFQPQHF
J: TRBJ2-3; V: TRBV19; D: TRBD1; CDR3: CASSSEQGATDTQYF
J: TRBJ2-7; V: TRBV6-5; D: .; CDR3: CASGPGEQYF